Presented here are 5 T cell receptor beta chains from one specimen sequenced in a study of shared clonotypes between healthy human individuals. Sequencing used immunoSEQ multiplex PCR; TCRdb keeps in-frame clones, though not all of them. Among a few million clones listed, around 90% were seen once. Sequenced sample: naive CD4+ T cells sorted from blood. Described subset: CD45RA+ positively selected. These receptor sequences come from a man in his late teens or twenties in good health.

The DNA for the CDR3 is TGTGCCAGCAGCTTAGAGGGACAGATGGGCTACGAGCAGTACTTC. It encodes CASSLEGQMGYEQYF. The chain employs TRBV7-9 and TRBJ2-7; 7 nucleotides line up with TRBD1. This CDR3 has 15 residues. Germline assignment: CDR1 SEHNR and CDR2 FQNEAQ (reference sequence). J was trimmed by 3 bases and V by 1 base; bases with no gene match: 6.

The DNA for the CDR3 is TGTGCCAGCAGTTACGTCGGGGGGCGAGGGTACGAGCAGTACTTC. Its translation: CASSYVGGRGYEQYF. The chain combines TRBV6-6 with TRBJ2-7, with TRBD2 as a possible D gene (7 bases). Germline loops: CDR1 MNHNY, CDR2 SVGAGI (reference sequence). Trimming left V 2 bases short and J 4 bases short, with 15 bases between. This CDR3 is 15 amino acids long.

This clone was recorded once. The gene calls are TRBV7-3 and TRBJ2-2, with 9 positions matching TRBD2. The V gene end was trimmed by 5 bases and the J gene end by 6 bases; junction bases not matched to a gene: 7. This CDR3 spans 15 amino acids. CDR1 SGHTA and CDR2 FQGTGA come from the germline V gene. The CDR3 here is CASSKGLAGSGELFF. The CDR3 DNA reads as TGTGCCAGCAGCAAGGGGCTAGCGGGGTCCGGGGAGCTGTTTTTT.

The CDR3 region is CASKQALGITEAFF. As DNA, the CDR3 is TGTGCCAGCAAGCAGGCTCTGGGCATCACTGAAGCTTTCTTT. This chain uses TRBV27 with TRBJ1-1; D is undetermined. This CDR3 region has 14 residues. V lost 7 bases and J lost 4, with 16 bases in between. CDR1 and CDR2 (germline): MNHEY, SMNVEV (reference sequence).

This rearrangement joins TRBV7-7 to TRBJ1-1; TRBD1 matches 7 bases. There are 13 residues in the CDR3. In germline, CDR1 is SSHAT, CDR2 FNYEAQ (reference sequence). The CDR3 DNA reads as TGTGCTGTCGGGGACAGTATGAACACTGAAGCTTTCTTT. Protein product: CAVGDSMNTEAFF.